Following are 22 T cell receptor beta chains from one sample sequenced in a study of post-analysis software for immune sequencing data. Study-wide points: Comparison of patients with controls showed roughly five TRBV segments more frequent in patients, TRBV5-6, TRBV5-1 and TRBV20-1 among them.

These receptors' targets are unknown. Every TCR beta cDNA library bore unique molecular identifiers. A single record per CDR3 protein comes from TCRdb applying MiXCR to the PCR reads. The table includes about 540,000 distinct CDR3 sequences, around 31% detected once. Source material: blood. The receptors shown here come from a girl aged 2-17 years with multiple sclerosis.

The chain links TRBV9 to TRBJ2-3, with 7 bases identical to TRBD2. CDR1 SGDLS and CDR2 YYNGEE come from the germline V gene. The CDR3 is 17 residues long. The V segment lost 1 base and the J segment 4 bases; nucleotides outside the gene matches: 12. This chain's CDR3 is CASSVMGGGGASDTQYF. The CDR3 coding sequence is TGTGCCAGCAGCGTAATGGGCGGCGGGGGAGCTTCAGATACGCAGTATTTT.

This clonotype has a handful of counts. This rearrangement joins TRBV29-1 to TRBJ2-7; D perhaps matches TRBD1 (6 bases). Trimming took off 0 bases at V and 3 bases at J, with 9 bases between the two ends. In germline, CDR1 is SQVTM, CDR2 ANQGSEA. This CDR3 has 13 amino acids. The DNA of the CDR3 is TGCAGCGTTGAAGATCCGGACAGCTACGAGCAGTACTTC. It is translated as CSVEDPDSYEQYF.

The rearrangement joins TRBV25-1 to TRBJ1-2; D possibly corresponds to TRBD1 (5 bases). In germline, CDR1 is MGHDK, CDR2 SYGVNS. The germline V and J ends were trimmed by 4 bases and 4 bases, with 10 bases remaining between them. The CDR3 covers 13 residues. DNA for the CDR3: TGTGCCAGCAGTGCCATCGGGGCCTATGGCTACACCTTC. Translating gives CASSAIGAYGYTF.

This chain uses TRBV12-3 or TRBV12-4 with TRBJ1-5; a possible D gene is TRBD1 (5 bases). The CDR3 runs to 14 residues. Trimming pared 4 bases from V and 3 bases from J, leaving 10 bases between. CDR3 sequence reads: CASSWAGANQPQHF. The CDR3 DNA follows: TGTGCCAGCAGTTGGGCCGGGGCCAATCAGCCCCAGCATTTT.

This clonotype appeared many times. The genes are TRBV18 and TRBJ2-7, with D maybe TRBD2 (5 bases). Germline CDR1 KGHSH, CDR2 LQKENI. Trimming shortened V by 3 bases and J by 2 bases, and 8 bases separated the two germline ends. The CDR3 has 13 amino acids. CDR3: CASSPRGAYEQYF. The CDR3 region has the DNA TGTGCCAGCTCACCCCGGGGAGCCTACGAGCAGTACTTC.

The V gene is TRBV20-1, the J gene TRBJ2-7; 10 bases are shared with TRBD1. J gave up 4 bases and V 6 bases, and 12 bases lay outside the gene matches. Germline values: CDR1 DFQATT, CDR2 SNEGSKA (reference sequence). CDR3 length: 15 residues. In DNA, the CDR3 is TGCAGTGCCGCGCCCGGGACAGGGGTTTTTTACGAGCAGTACTTC. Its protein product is CSAAPGTGVFYEQYF.

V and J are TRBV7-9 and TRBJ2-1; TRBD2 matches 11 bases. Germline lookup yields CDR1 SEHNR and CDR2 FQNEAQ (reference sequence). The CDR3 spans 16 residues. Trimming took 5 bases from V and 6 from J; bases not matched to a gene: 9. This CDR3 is CASSPLSGGERNEQFF. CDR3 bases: TGTGCCAGCAGCCCTCTTAGCGGGGGGGAGCGCAATGAGCAGTTCTTC.

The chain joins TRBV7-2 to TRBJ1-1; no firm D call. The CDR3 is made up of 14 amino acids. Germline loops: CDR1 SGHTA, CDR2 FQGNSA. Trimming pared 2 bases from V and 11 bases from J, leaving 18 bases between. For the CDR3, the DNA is TGTGCCAGCAGCTTAAACTCCCCGTTCTCGCGGGCTTTCTTT. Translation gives CASSLNSPFSRAFF.

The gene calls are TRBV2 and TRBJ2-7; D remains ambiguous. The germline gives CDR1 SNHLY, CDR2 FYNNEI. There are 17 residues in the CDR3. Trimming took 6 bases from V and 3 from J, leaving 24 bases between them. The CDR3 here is CASSDPADTYSIYEQYF. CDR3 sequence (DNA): TGTGCCAGCAGCGATCCTGCTGACACGTACTCCATCTACGAGCAGTACTTC.

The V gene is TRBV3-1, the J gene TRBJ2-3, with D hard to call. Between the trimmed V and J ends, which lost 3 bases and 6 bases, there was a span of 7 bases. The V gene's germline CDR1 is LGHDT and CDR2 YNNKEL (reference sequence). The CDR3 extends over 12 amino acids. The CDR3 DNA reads TGTGCCAGCAGCCAGACGTTGGATACGCAGTATTTT. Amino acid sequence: CASSQTLDTQYF.

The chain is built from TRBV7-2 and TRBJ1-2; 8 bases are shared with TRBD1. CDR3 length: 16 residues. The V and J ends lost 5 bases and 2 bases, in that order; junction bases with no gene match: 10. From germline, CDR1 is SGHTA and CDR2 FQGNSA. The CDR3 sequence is CASSHVPGQANYGYTF. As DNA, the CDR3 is TGTGCCAGCAGCCATGTCCCGGGACAGGCAAACTATGGCTACACCTTC.

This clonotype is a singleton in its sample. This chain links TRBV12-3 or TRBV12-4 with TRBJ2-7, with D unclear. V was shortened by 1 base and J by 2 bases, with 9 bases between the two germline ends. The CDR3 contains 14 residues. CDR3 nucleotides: TGTGCCAGCAGTTTAGGAGGCTTCCCCTACGAGCAGTACTTC. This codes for CASSLGGFPYEQYF.

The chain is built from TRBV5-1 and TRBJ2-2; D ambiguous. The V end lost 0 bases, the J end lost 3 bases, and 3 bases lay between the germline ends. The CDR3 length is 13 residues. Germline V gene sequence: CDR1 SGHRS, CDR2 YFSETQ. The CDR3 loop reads CASSLGHTGELFF. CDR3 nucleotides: TGCGCCAGCAGCTTGGGGCACACCGGGGAGCTGTTTTTT.

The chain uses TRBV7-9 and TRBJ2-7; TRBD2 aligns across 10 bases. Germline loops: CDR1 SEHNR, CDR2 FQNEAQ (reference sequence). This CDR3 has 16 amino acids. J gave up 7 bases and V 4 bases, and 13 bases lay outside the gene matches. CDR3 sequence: CASSYLSGGVYNEQYF. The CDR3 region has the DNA TGTGCCAGCAGCTACCTGAGCGGGGGGGTTTACAATGAGCAGTACTTC.

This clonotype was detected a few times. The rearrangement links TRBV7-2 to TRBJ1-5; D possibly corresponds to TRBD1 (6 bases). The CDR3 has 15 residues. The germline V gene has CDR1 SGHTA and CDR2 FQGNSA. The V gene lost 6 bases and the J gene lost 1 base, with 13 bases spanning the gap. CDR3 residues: CASRPDRVSNQPQHF. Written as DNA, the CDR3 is TGTGCCAGCAGACCGGACAGAGTAAGCAATCAGCCCCAGCATTTT.

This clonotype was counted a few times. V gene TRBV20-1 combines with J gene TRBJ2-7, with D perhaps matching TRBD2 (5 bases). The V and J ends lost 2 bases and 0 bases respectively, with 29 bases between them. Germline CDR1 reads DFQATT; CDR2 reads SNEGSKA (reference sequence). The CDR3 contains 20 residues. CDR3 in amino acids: CSARHGLGGLASFLSYEQYF. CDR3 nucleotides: TGCAGTGCTAGACATGGCCTGGGTGGACTGGCGTCTTTCCTCTCCTACGAGCAGTACTTC.

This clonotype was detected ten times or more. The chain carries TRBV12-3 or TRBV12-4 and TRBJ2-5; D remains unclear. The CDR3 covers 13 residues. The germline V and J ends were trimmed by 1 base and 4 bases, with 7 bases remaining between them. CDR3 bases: TGTGCCAGCAGTTTAGGTGGAACAGAGACCCAGTACTTC. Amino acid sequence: CASSLGGTETQYF.

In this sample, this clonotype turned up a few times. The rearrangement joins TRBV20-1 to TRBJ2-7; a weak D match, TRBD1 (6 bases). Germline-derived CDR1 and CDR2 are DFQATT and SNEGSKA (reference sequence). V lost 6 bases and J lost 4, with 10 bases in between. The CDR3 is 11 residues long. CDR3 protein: CSAYRVYEQYF. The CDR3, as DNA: TGCAGTGCATACAGGGTATACGAGCAGTACTTC.

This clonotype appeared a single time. In DNA form, the CDR3 reads TGTGCCAGCTCACCCCAGGAGTACAATGAGCAGTTCTTC. Amino acid sequence: CASSPQEYNEQFF. V is TRBV18 and J is TRBJ2-1; D is uncertain. The germline gives CDR1 KGHSH, CDR2 LQKENI. V dropped 3 bases and J dropped 4 bases, with 7 bases sitting between them. The CDR3 has 13 residues. Full variable domain (missing parts from reference TRBV18 and TRBJ2-1): NAGVMQNPRHLVRRRGQEARLRCSPMKGHSHVYWYRQLPEEGLKFMVYLQKENIIDESGMPKERFSAEFPKEGPSILRIQQVVRGDSAAYFCASSPQEYNEQFFGPGTRLTVL.

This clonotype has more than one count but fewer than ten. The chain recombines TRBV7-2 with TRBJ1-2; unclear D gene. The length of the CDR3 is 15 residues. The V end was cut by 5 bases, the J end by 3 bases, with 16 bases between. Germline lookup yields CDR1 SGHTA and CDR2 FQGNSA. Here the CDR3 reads CASSRTLGRDYGYTF. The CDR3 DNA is TGTGCCAGCAGCCGAACCCTAGGGAGGGACTATGGCTACACCTTC.

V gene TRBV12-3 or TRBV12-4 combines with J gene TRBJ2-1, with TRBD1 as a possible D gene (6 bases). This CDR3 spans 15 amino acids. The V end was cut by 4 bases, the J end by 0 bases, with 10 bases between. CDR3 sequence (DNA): TGTGCCAGCAGTTCCCACAGGGTCTCCTACAATGAGCAGTTCTTC. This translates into CASSSHRVSYNEQFF.

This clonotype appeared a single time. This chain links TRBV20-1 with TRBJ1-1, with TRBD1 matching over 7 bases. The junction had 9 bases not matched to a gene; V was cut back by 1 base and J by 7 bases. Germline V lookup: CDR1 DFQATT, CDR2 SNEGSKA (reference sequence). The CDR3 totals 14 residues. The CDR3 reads CSARGGAGGDEAFF. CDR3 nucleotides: TGCAGTGCTAGAGGAGGGGCAGGGGGGGATGAAGCTTTCTTT.